Below, 4 T cell receptor beta chains from the same sample are listed, as sequenced in a study of blood T cell repertoires in COVID-19. Assay: immunoSEQ multiplex PCR; the TCRdb copy retains only in-frame clones and omits some. This sample has 300,000 to 400,000 clones, with roughly 88% found just once. The specimen was PBMCs or T cells enriched from blood (not recorded which). Receptors were obtained from a man aged 30 to 39 who had recovered from COVID-19.

The gene calls are TRBV18 and TRBJ1-5; D not certain. CDR3 length: 16 residues. Looked up from germline, CDR1 is KGHSH and CDR2 is LQKENI. The germline V and J ends were trimmed by 3 bases and 2 bases, with 14 bases remaining between them. Written as DNA, the CDR3 is TGTGCCAGCTCACCCCCCGGGAGAGAAGGCAATCAGCCCCAGCATTTT. Its protein product is CASSPPGREGNQPQHF.

The chain employs TRBV4-1 and TRBJ2-7; 9 bases map to TRBD1. Germline loops: CDR1 MGHRA, CDR2 YSYEKL. J was trimmed by 4 bases and V by 2 bases; bases with no gene match: 9. This CDR3 spans 16 amino acids. The chain's CDR3 is CASSQPTAGQGYEQYF. In DNA form, the CDR3 reads TGCGCCAGCAGCCAACCTACGGCCGGACAGGGGTACGAGCAGTACTTC.

This clone was observed once. The rearrangement uses TRBV6-6 and TRBJ2-5; 10 bases are shared with TRBD1. Germline loops: CDR1 MNHNY, CDR2 SVGAGI (reference sequence). This CDR3 comprises 15 residues. V trimming: 6 bases; J trimming: 2 bases; junction bases outside the gene matches: 6. CDR3 amino acids: CASRTDRGLQETQYF. DNA of the CDR3: TGTGCCAGCAGAACAGACAGGGGGCTGCAAGAGACCCAGTACTTC.

This chain connects TRBV7-9 to TRBJ2-6, with 9 positions matching TRBD1. V shed 4 bases and J 0 bases; nucleotides not matched to a gene: 7. Germline lookup yields CDR1 SEHNR and CDR2 FQNEAQ (reference sequence). This CDR3 spans 18 amino acids. As DNA, the CDR3 is TGTGCCAGCAGCTCGTTGGACAGGGGCCTCTCTGGGGCCAACGTCCTGACTTTC. Amino acid sequence: CASSSLDRGLSGANVLTF.